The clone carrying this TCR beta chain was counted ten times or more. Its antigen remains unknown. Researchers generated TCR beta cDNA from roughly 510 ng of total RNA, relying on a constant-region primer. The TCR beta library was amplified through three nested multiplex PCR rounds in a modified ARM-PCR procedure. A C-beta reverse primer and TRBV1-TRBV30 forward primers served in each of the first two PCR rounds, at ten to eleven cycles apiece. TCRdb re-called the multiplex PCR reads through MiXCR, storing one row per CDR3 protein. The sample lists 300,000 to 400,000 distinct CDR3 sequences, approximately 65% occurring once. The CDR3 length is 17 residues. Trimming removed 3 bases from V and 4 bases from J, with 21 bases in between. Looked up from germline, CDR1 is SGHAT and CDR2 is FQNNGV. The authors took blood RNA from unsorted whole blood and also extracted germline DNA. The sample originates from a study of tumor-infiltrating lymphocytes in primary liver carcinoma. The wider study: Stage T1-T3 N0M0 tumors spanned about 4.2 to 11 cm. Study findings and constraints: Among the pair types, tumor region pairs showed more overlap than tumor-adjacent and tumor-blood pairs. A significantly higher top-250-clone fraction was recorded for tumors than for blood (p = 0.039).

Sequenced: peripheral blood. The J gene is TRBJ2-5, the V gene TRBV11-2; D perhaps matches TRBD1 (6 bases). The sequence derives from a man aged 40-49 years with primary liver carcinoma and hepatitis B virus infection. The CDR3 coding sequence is TGTGCCAGCAGCTTGGGACGGTCAACAGGGTCTCGAGAGACCCAGTACTTC. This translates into CASSLGRSTGSRETQYF.